These T cell receptor beta chains were read from a single sample in a study of shared T cell receptors in the human thymus. TCRdb's copy holds only in-frame clones and misses some; the assay was immunoSEQ multiplex PCR. Of hundreds of thousands of clones listed, approximately 88% are singletons. The sample was also reused in another study, on human thymus T cells.

Material for sequencing was thymocytes. These receptor sequences come from a boy under two years old with a congenital heart defect. CDR3s include the opening cysteine and the closing phenylalanine or tryptophan. The order of the fields is CDR3 protein, CDR3 DNA, V gene, clone size, J gene, D gene. The D gene is left open where the match is weak. Size is omitted from some rows. Given values are once, few, many or a class for expanded clones.

CDR3 protein: CASSFPPSGRIYEQYF; CDR3 DNA: TGTGCCAGCAGCTTCCCCCCTAGCGGGAGGATCTACGAGCAGTACTTC; V gene: TRBV7-2; clone size: NA; J gene: TRBJ2-7; D gene: TRBD2
CDR3 protein: CAISESSRRTGELFF; CDR3 DNA: TGTGCCATCAGTGAGTCGTCGCGGAGGACCGGGGAGCTGTTTTTT; V gene: TRBV10-3; clone size: NA; J gene: TRBJ2-2; D gene: NA
CDR3 protein: CASSPDRVRRVGTLKTQYF; CDR3 DNA: TGCGCCAGCAGCCCGGACAGGGTAAGGAGGGTAGGTACTTTGAAGACCCAGTACTTC; V gene: TRBV4-1; clone size: NA; J gene: TRBJ2-5; D gene: TRBD1
CDR3 protein: CASSEWTQGPNEKLFF; CDR3 DNA: TGTGCCAGCAGTGAATGGACACAGGGTCCTAATGAAAAACTGTTTTTT; V gene: TRBV25-1; clone size: NA; J gene: TRBJ1-4; D gene: NA
CDR3 protein: CASSEAQGGFYEQYF; CDR3 DNA: TGCGCCAGCAGCGAAGCACAGGGGGGGTTCTACGAGCAGTACTTC; V gene: TRBV23-1; clone size: NA; J gene: TRBJ2-7; D gene: NA
CDR3 protein: CASRGPLDRIYEQYF; CDR3 DNA: TGTGCCAGCAGAGGTCCCTTGGACAGAATCTACGAGCAGTACTTC; V gene: TRBV28; clone size: once; J gene: TRBJ2-7; D gene: NA
CDR3 protein: CASSPLNRRRASRGLEYNEQFF; CDR3 DNA: TGTGCCAGCAGCCCACTGAATCGGCGGAGGGCGAGTCGGGGTTTAGAGTACAATGAGCAGTTCTTC; V gene: TRBV7-8; clone size: NA; J gene: TRBJ2-1; D gene: NA
CDR3 protein: CASSHSNRDRHGYTF; CDR3 DNA: TGTGCCAGCAGCCACTCAAACAGGGATAGGCATGGCTACACCTTC; V gene: TRBV14; clone size: NA; J gene: TRBJ1-2; D gene: NA
CDR3 protein: CASSPEPSGRYSYEQYF; CDR3 DNA: TGTGCCAGCAGCCCCGAACCTAGCGGGAGATATTCCTACGAGCAGTACTTC; V gene: TRBV5-6; clone size: NA; J gene: TRBJ2-7; D gene: TRBD2
CDR3 protein: CASSYTGNTGELFF; CDR3 DNA: TGTGCCAGCAGTTACACGGGGAACACCGGGGAGCTGTTTTTT; V gene: TRBV6-6; clone size: NA; J gene: TRBJ2-2; D gene: NA
CDR3 protein: CASSLGPGTYSTSEAFF; CDR3 DNA: TGTGCCAGCAGCTTAGGCCCCGGGACTTACTCGACCAGTGAAGCTTTCTTT; V gene: TRBV11-3; clone size: NA; J gene: TRBJ1-1; D gene: NA
CDR3 protein: CASRAGTDTQYF; CDR3 DNA: TGTGCCAGCAGGGCAGGCACAGATACGCAGTATTTT; V gene: TRBV2; clone size: NA; J gene: TRBJ2-3; D gene: NA
CDR3 protein: CASSTASGSPHEQYF; CDR3 DNA: TGTGCCAGCAGCACCGCTAGCGGGAGCCCCCACGAGCAGTACTTC; V gene: TRBV13; clone size: few; J gene: TRBJ2-7; D gene: TRBD2
CDR3 protein: CASSRRGHYEQYF; CDR3 DNA: TGTGCCAGCAGCCGCAGGGGTCACTACGAGCAGTACTTC; V gene: TRBV27; clone size: NA; J gene: TRBJ2-7; D gene: NA
CDR3 protein: CSVEDLGGRRPYGYTF; CDR3 DNA: TGCAGCGTTGAAGATCTCGGGGGGCGGAGGCCCTATGGCTACACCTTC; V gene: TRBV29-1; clone size: NA; J gene: TRBJ1-2; D gene: NA
CDR3 protein: CASSFNREWNF; CDR3 DNA: TGTGCCAGCAGCTTTAACCGGGAGTGGAACTTC; V gene: TRBV5-4; clone size: NA; J gene: TRBJ2-7; D gene: NA
CDR3 protein: CASRPGSSSEFF; CDR3 DNA: TGTGCCAGCCGTCCGGGGTCCTCCTCCGAGTTCTTC; V gene: TRBV28; clone size: NA; J gene: TRBJ2-1; D gene: NA
CDR3 protein: CSARLDYEQFF; CDR3 DNA: TGCAGTGCTAGATTAGATTATGAGCAGTTCTTC; V gene: TRBV20-1; clone size: NA; J gene: TRBJ2-1; D gene: NA
CDR3 protein: CATSGPAGDNQPQHF; CDR3 DNA: TGTGCCACCTCAGGGCCCGCAGGAGACAATCAGCCCCAGCATTTT; V gene: TRBV10-3; clone size: NA; J gene: TRBJ1-5; D gene: NA
CDR3 protein: CRVQGAPPAFF; CDR3 DNA: TGCAGGGTTCAGGGGGCGCCTCCAGCTTTCTTT; V gene: TRBV20-1; clone size: once; J gene: TRBJ1-1; D gene: TRBD1
CDR3 protein: CASSESSGEQFF; CDR3 DNA: TGCGCCAGCAGTGAGAGTTCGGGTGAGCAGTTCTTC; V gene: TRBV10-2; clone size: few; J gene: TRBJ2-1; D gene: NA
CDR3 protein: CASSPPRPNQPQHF; CDR3 DNA: TGTGCCAGCAGCCCTCCTAGGCCCAATCAGCCCCAGCATTTT; V gene: TRBV28; clone size: NA; J gene: TRBJ1-5; D gene: NA
CDR3 protein: CASSLAGGSPETQYF; CDR3 DNA: TGTGCCAGCAGCTTAGCTGGGGGGTCCCCAGAGACCCAGTACTTC; V gene: TRBV7-8; clone size: NA; J gene: TRBJ2-5; D gene: NA
CDR3 protein: CASSYSRDRGLYEQYF; CDR3 DNA: TGTGCCAGCAGTTACTCGAGGGACAGGGGGCTCTACGAGCAGTACTTC; V gene: TRBV6-5; clone size: NA; J gene: TRBJ2-7; D gene: TRBD1
CDR3 protein: CASSPPGLASEEQYF; CDR3 DNA: TGCGCCAGCAGTCCCCCGGGACTAGCGTCAGAAGAGCAGTACTTC; V gene: TRBV23-1; clone size: NA; J gene: TRBJ2-7; D gene: TRBD2
CDR3 protein: CASSPGKRVYNEQFF; CDR3 DNA: TGTGCCAGCAGCCCAGGGAAGCGGGTCTACAATGAGCAGTTCTTC; V gene: TRBV13; clone size: NA; J gene: TRBJ2-1; D gene: NA
CDR3 protein: CAWSALGSDRVWEETQYF; CDR3 DNA: TGTGCCTGGAGTGCCTTAGGGTCCGACAGGGTGTGGGAAGAGACCCAGTACTTC; V gene: TRBV30; clone size: NA; J gene: TRBJ2-5; D gene: TRBD1
CDR3 protein: CAISESREGTDTQYF; CDR3 DNA: TGTGCCATCAGTGAGTCGAGGGAGGGGACAGATACGCAGTATTTT; V gene: TRBV10-3; clone size: NA; J gene: TRBJ2-3; D gene: TRBD2
CDR3 protein: CASSVAGLAYEQYF; CDR3 DNA: TGTGCCAGCAGCGTAGCAGGGCTGGCCTACGAGCAGTACTTC; V gene: TRBV9; clone size: NA; J gene: TRBJ2-7; D gene: NA
CDR3 protein: CASSFPMNTEAFF; CDR3 DNA: TGTGCCAGCAGTTTCCCCATGAACACTGAAGCTTTCTTT; V gene: TRBV28; clone size: NA; J gene: TRBJ1-1; D gene: NA
CDR3 protein: CASSLKGESYNEQFF; CDR3 DNA: TGTGCCAGCAGCTTAAAGGGGGAGAGTTACAATGAGCAGTTCTTC; V gene: TRBV7-3; clone size: NA; J gene: TRBJ2-1; D gene: NA
CDR3 protein: CASSLVPTGGQPQHF; CDR3 DNA: TGTGCCAGCAGCTTAGTTCCGACAGGTGGTCAGCCCCAGCATTTT; V gene: TRBV11-2; clone size: NA; J gene: TRBJ1-5; D gene: NA
CDR3 protein: CASSFDHLAHGELFF; CDR3 DNA: TGTGCTAGCAGCTTCGACCACCTAGCGCACGGGGAGCTGTTTTTT; V gene: TRBV7-7; clone size: NA; J gene: TRBJ2-2; D gene: NA
CDR3 protein: CATSRATSGRAISYEQYF; CDR3 DNA: TGTGCCACCAGCAGAGCCACTAGCGGGAGGGCCATTTCCTACGAGCAGTACTTC; V gene: TRBV15; clone size: NA; J gene: TRBJ2-7; D gene: TRBD2
CDR3 protein: CASSEPALGAGGPYEQYF; CDR3 DNA: TGTGCCAGCAGCGAACCGGCCTTAGGGGCGGGAGGGCCCTACGAGCAGTACTTC; V gene: TRBV6-1; clone size: NA; J gene: TRBJ2-7; D gene: TRBD2
CDR3 protein: CASSTDRGPEKLFF; CDR3 DNA: TGTGCCAGCAGCACGGACAGGGGCCCTGAAAAACTGTTTTTT; V gene: TRBV28; clone size: NA; J gene: TRBJ1-4; D gene: TRBD1
CDR3 protein: CASSLEDSEEKLFF; CDR3 DNA: TGTGCCAGCAGCTTAGAGGACAGTGAAGAAAAACTGTTTTTT; V gene: TRBV7-9; clone size: NA; J gene: TRBJ1-4; D gene: NA
CDR3 protein: CASSLKTSGDSSYEQYF; CDR3 DNA: TGTGCCAGCAGCCTTAAGACTAGCGGGGATAGCTCCTACGAGCAGTACTTC; V gene: TRBV27; clone size: NA; J gene: TRBJ2-7; D gene: TRBD2
CDR3 protein: CAINGTSGTSSYEQYF; CDR3 DNA: TGTGCCATCAATGGGACTAGCGGGACTAGCTCCTACGAGCAGTACTTC; V gene: TRBV10-3; clone size: NA; J gene: TRBJ2-7; D gene: TRBD2
CDR3 protein: CSVEVGRNTGELFF; CDR3 DNA: TGCAGCGTTGAAGTCGGGAGGAACACCGGGGAGCTGTTTTTT; V gene: TRBV29-1; clone size: once; J gene: TRBJ2-2; D gene: NA
CDR3 protein: CAWSDTTGREGRVSSSYEQYF; CDR3 DNA: TGTGCCTGGAGTGACACCACCGGGCGGGAGGGCCGTGTCTCTAGCTCCTACGAGCAGTACTTC; V gene: TRBV30; clone size: once; J gene: TRBJ2-7; D gene: TRBD2
CDR3 protein: CASSLCKAGEVKNEQFF; CDR3 DNA: TGTGCCAGCAGTTTATGTAAAGCGGGAGAGGTAAAAAATGAGCAGTTCTTC; V gene: TRBV28; clone size: NA; J gene: TRBJ2-1; D gene: TRBD2
CDR3 protein: CAWSPRDRLTGNTIYF; CDR3 DNA: TGTGCCTGGAGTCCCAGGGACAGACTTACTGGAAACACCATATATTTT; V gene: TRBV30; clone size: few; J gene: TRBJ1-3; D gene: TRBD1
CDR3 protein: CASSPGLAANTGELFF; CDR3 DNA: TGTGCCAGCAGCCCGGGACTAGCGGCTAACACCGGGGAGCTGTTTTTT; V gene: TRBV5-5; clone size: NA; J gene: TRBJ2-2; D gene: TRBD2
CDR3 protein: CASSLPSGETGRPYEQYF; CDR3 DNA: TGTGCCAGCAGCCTCCCCTCAGGAGAGACAGGACGACCCTACGAGCAGTACTTC; V gene: TRBV4-2; clone size: NA; J gene: TRBJ2-7; D gene: NA
CDR3 protein: CASSTKQGAQYYEQYF; CDR3 DNA: TGTGCCAGCAGCACTAAACAGGGGGCTCAGTACTACGAGCAGTACTTC; V gene: TRBV7-2; clone size: once; J gene: TRBJ2-7; D gene: TRBD1
CDR3 protein: CASSTPLRVAGGNEQFF; CDR3 DNA: TGTGCCAGCAGCACCCCCCTTCGGGTAGCGGGTGGGAATGAGCAGTTCTTC; V gene: TRBV7-9; clone size: NA; J gene: TRBJ2-1; D gene: TRBD2
CDR3 protein: CATLRDRGRYEQYF; CDR3 DNA: TGTGCCACCCTTCGCGACAGGGGCAGGTACGAGCAGTACTTC; V gene: TRBV10-3; clone size: NA; J gene: TRBJ2-7; D gene: TRBD1
CDR3 protein: CASSESKETVPLAGPNTGELFF; CDR3 DNA: TGCGCCAGCAGTGAGTCGAAGGAGACAGTGCCCTTAGCGGGACCCAACACCGGGGAGCTGTTTTTT; V gene: TRBV10-1; clone size: NA; J gene: TRBJ2-2; D gene: TRBD2
CDR3 protein: CASSPPERGYTF; CDR3 DNA: TGCGCCAGCAGCCCTCCTGAGCGTGGCTACACCTTC; V gene: TRBV4-3; clone size: few; J gene: TRBJ1-2; D gene: NA
CDR3 protein: CSVEFRQGYGYTF; CDR3 DNA: TGCAGCGTTGAGTTCAGGCAGGGGTATGGCTACACCTTC; V gene: TRBV29-1; clone size: NA; J gene: TRBJ1-2; D gene: NA
CDR3 protein: CASRRTGGDQPQHF; CDR3 DNA: TGTGCCAGCAGGAGGACAGGGGGCGATCAGCCCCAGCATTTT; V gene: TRBV27; clone size: NA; J gene: TRBJ1-5; D gene: TRBD1
CDR3 protein: CASRPAAGRTYEQYF; CDR3 DNA: TGTGCCAGCAGGCCGGCGGCAGGGCGGACCTACGAGCAGTACTTC; V gene: TRBV6-5; clone size: NA; J gene: TRBJ2-7; D gene: NA
CDR3 protein: CASSLGSGEETQYF; CDR3 DNA: TGTGCCAGCAGCTTAGGGTCAGGTGAGGAGACCCAGTACTTC; V gene: TRBV7-8; clone size: NA; J gene: TRBJ2-5; D gene: NA
CDR3 protein: CASSPRQGNTEAFF; CDR3 DNA: TGTGCCAGCAGCCCCAGACAGGGGAACACTGAAGCTTTCTTT; V gene: TRBV9; clone size: NA; J gene: TRBJ1-1; D gene: TRBD1